This T cell receptor (beta chain) was captured in a study of regulatory T cells in long-lasting Graves disease. Study-wide background: Antithyroid drugs had been taken by newly diagnosed Graves' patients for under 3 months. Findings of the study overall: Fewer public clonotypes were shared by new patients (approximately 1,000) than by persistent patients (roughly 2,500). There were preferences for TRBV28, TRBJ1-2 and TRBJ2-5 in persistent disease.

Regarding this clonotype: The antigen is undetermined.

As for time point: newly diagnosed GD, antithyroid drugs for less than 3 months. Generation of the TCR library employed RNA extracted from PBMCs. Deletions cut 1 base from V and 7 bases from J, with 11 bases between. The CDR3 runs to 15 residues. Germline assignment: CDR1 SGHVS and CDR2 FNYEAQ. The TCR beta library used iRepertoire HTBI primers with Arm-PCR amplification of CDR3. TCRdb reprocessed the multiplex PCR reads with MiXCR, giving one entry per CDR3 protein. Among over 450,000 distinct CDR3 sequences listed, around 12% were seen once. The sample was also linked to a second study, of T cells in Graves' hyperthyroidism and ophthalmopathy. That investigation notes: Through a model of 13 V-J features, ophthalmopathy was separated from stable hyperthyroidism.

The clonotype originates from a woman in her 30s with Graves disease. The specimen was peripheral blood mononuclear cells (PBMCs), collected at new diagnosis, from a patient treated with antithyroid drugs. This sequence joins TRBV7-6 and TRBJ1-6; TRBD1 is a possible D gene (5 bases). The CDR3 loop reads CASSLGDPGNSPLHF. CDR3 bases: TGTGCCAGCAGCTTAGGGGACCCAGGGAATTCACCCCTCCACTTT.